The present TCR beta chain was sequenced within a study of blood T cell repertoires in COVID-19. Study context: Samples of COVID-19 (acute and convalescent) were obtained from the United States, Italy and Spain. T cells, B-cell-depleted T cells, or PBMCs provided the cDNA or gDNA that served as material.

The V gene end was trimmed by 6 bases and the J gene end by 6 bases; junction bases not matched to a gene: 3. This CDR3 is built from 13 residues. Germline V CDR1 and CDR2: ENHRY, SYGVKD. Per the study methods: From reference gene primer amplification, estimates of nucleated cell counts were derived. Profiling relied on immunoSEQ multiplex PCR, and the TCRdb table lists in-frame clones only, not all of them. From that table come the V and J calls and clone size; the DNA was used to work out D and trimming. The repertoire has around 120,000 clones, around 79% of them found once; the top ten carry roughly 2%.

The source is a man in his 70s with acute or convalescent COVID-19. The specimen sequenced was peripheral blood. This chain connects TRBV10-3 to TRBJ2-2, with 8 bases lining up with TRBD1. CDR3: CAIREDRAGELFF. DNA of the CDR3: TGTGCCATCAGGGAGGACAGGGCCGGGGAGCTGTTTTTT.